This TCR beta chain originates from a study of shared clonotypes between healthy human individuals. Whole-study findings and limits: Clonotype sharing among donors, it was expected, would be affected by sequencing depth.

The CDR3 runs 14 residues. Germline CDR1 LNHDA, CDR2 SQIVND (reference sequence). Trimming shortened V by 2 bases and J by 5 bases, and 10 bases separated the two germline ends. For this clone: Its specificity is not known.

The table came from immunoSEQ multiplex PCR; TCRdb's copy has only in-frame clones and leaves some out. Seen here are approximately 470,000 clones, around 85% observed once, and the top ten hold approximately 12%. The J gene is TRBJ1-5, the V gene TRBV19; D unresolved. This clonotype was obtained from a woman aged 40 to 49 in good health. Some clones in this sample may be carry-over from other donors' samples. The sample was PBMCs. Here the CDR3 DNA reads TGTGCCAGTAGTATATCGGGGTATGATCAGCCCCAGCATTTT. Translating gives CASSISGYDQPQHF.